A selection of T cell receptor beta chains follows, all from one sample in a study of blood T cell repertoires in COVID-19. Produced via immunoSEQ multiplex PCR; TCRdb's table is partial and in-frame only. Of roughly 300,000 clones listed, roughly 85% are singletons. Sample: PBMCs or T cells enriched from blood (not recorded which). All receptors derive from a woman in her forties or fifties who had recovered from COVID-19. Each CDR3 is given with its conserved first and last residue. D genes are given only for firm matches. Expanded clones get a size class; other rows say once, few or many, or leave the size out.

J gene	V gene	clone size	D gene	CDR3 protein	CDR3 DNA
TRBJ1-1	TRBV6-5	.	.	CASSYAGSTEAFF	TGTGCCAGCAGTTACGCAGGAAGCACTGAAGCTTTCTTT
TRBJ2-3	TRBV15	.	TRBD1	CATSTFAGQGGTDTQYF	TGTGCCACCAGCACTTTTGCGGGACAGGGTGGCACAGATACGCAGTATTTT
TRBJ1-3	TRBV11-2	.	.	CASSDLRTSSGNTIYF	TGTGCCAGCAGCGACCTGAGGACTTCCTCTGGAAACACCATATATTTT
TRBJ1-1	TRBV25-1	.	.	CASIQNTEAFF	TGTGCCAGCATACAGAACACTGAAGCTTTCTTT
TRBJ1-3	TRBV14	.	.	CASSQGSSGNTIYF	TGTGCCAGCAGCCAGGGGAGCTCTGGAAACACCATATATTTT
TRBJ1-5	TRBV30	.	TRBD1	CAWGLTGAAQPQHF	TGTGCCTGGGGACTAACAGGGGCGGCTCAGCCCCAGCATTTT
TRBJ1-4	TRBV27	.	TRBD1	CASRTGTGVVTNEKLFF	TGTGCCAGCAGGACCGGGACAGGGGTTGTGACTAATGAAAAACTGTTTTTT
TRBJ2-1	TRBV5-1	.	TRBD2	CASSFSGGANEQFF	TGCGCCAGCAGCTTTAGCGGGGGGGCCAATGAGCAGTTCTTC
TRBJ1-2	TRBV7-9	.	.	CASSPSGSNYGYTF	TGTGCCAGCAGCCCGTCTGGCTCAAACTATGGCTACACCTTC
TRBJ2-3	TRBV15	.	.	CATSRDGLIQDTQYF	TGTGCCACCAGCAGAGACGGACTAATACAAGATACGCAGTATTTT
TRBJ2-7	TRBV28	.	TRBD2	CASSSTSGRAGEQYF	TGTGCCAGCAGTTCAACTAGCGGGAGGGCCGGGGAGCAGTACTTC
TRBJ2-7	TRBV7-9	.	TRBD1	CASNARTGDNEQYF	TGTGCCAGTAACGCTCGGACAGGGGATAACGAGCAGTACTTC
TRBJ2-7	TRBV27	once	TRBD2	CASSLSGGTLWSYEQYF	TGTGCCAGCAGTTTAAGCGGGGGGACACTTTGGTCCTACGAGCAGTACTTC
TRBJ2-5	TRBV11-2	few	.	CASSPGGLRGETQYF	TGTGCCAGCAGCCCCGGGGGGCTGAGGGGAGAGACCCAGTACTTC
TRBJ2-7	TRBV4-3	.	.	CASSQEGIADSYEQYF	TGCGCCAGCAGCCAAGAAGGAATAGCTGATTCCTACGAGCAGTACTTC
TRBJ1-5	TRBV6-5	once	TRBD1	CASSLNRGQPQHF	TGTGCCAGCAGCTTAAACAGGGGTCAGCCCCAGCATTTT
TRBJ2-5	TRBV5-4	.	TRBD2	CASSGVAGNQETQYF	TGTGCCAGCAGCGGTGTAGCGGGGAACCAAGAGACCCAGTACTTC
TRBJ2-1	TRBV11-2	.	TRBD2	CASSPIRRLAGGIYNEQFF	TGTGCCAGCAGCCCGATCCGGAGACTAGCGGGGGGGATCTACAATGAGCAGTTCTTC
TRBJ1-1	TRBV6-5	.	TRBD1	CASSQGATRAFF	TGTGCCAGCAGTCAGGGGGCGACACGAGCTTTCTTT
TRBJ2-7	TRBV7-2	.	.	CASSPYKLEQYF	TGTGCCAGCAGCCCCTACAAACTAGAGCAGTACTTC
TRBJ1-2	TRBV7-9	.	TRBD1	CASSPRGTANPNYGYTF	TGTGCCAGCAGCCCGAGAGGGACAGCGAACCCTAACTATGGCTACACCTTC
TRBJ1-1	TRBV12-3/TRBV12-4	.	.	CASTWGPSTEAFF	TGTGCCAGCACCTGGGGGCCCAGCACTGAAGCTTTCTTT